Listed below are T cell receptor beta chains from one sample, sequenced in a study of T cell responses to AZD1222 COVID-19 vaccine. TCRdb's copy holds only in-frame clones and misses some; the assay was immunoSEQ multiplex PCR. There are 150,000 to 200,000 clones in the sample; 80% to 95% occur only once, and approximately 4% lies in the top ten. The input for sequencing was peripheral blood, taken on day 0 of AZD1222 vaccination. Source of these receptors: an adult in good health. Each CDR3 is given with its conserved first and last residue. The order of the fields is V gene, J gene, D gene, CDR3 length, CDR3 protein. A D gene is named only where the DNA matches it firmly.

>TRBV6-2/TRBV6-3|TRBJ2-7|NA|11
CARSPRDEQYF
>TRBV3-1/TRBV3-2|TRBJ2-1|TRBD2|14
CASSRTSEANEQFF
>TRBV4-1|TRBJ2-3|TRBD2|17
CASSQDPGLAGGDTQYF
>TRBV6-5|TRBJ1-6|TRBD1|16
CASSFNRGVNNSPLHF
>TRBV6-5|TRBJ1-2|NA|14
CASSPLGGTYGYTF
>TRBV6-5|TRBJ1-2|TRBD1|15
CASSYDRGRAKGYTF
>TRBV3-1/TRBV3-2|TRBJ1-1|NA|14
CASSSPPGHTEAFF
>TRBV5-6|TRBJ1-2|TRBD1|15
CASSPGQGLVSGYTF
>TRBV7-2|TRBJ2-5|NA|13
CASSLRAQETQYF
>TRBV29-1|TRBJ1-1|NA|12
CSAGLLNTEAFF
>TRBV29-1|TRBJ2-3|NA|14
CSAKDRSGTDTQYF
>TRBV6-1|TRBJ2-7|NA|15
CASSEGGHLSYEQYF
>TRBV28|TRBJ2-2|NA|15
CASSPPGLGGGELFF
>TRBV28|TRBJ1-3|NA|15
CASSFRGAPGNTIYF
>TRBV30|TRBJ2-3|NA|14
CAWSVAKPADTQYF
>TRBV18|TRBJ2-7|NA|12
CASSQGNYEQYF
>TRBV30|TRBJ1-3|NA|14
CAWLNSARGNTIYF
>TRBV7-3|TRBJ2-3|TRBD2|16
CASSLMGLAVTDTQYF
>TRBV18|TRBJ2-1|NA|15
CASSPSAYSYNEQFF
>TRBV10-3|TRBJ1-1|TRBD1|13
CAISGTGNTEAFF
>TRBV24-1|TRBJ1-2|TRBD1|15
CATSDSGQANYGYTF
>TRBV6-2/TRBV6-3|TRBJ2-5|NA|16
CASSPGGGAGEETQYF
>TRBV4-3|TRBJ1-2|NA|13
CASSHGANYGYTF
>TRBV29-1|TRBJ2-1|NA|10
CSAQVTEQFF
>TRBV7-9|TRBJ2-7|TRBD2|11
CASSLREEQYF
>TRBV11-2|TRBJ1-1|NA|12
CASSLYSTEAFF
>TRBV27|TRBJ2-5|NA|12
CATRAGRETQYF
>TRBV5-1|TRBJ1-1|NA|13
CASSLVRRSEAFF
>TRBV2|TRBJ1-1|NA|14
CASMGSSMNTEAFF
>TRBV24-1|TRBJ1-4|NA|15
CATSDSGRELEKLFF